This T cell receptor beta chain was recovered during a study of T cells in Graves' hyperthyroidism and ophthalmopathy. In patients aged 18 to 65, hyperthyroidism was newly diagnosed, with duration under 2 months. Thyroid ultrasound and orbital computed tomography, with clinical symptoms and serum thyroxine and TRAb, informed diagnoses. It was RNA transcripts that yielded the amplified TCR beta CDR3 regions. The TCR CDR3 first-round RT-PCR relied on the HTBI primer set. MiXCR, applied by TCRdb to the multiplex PCR reads, yields one record per CDR3 protein. The table has under 700,000 distinct CDR3 sequences, 16% seen once. About this clonotype itself: Its specificity is not known.

The CDR3 is 16 residues long. V gave up 6 bases and J gave up 0 bases, with 17 bases separating them. CDR1 and CDR2 (germline): MNHEY, SMNVEV (reference sequence). The study, taken as a whole, reports: In simple terms, a model built on 13 V-J features told ophthalmopathy apart from stable hyperthyroidism.

The specimen was blood. The TCR sequence derives from a woman between 18 and 29 years old with Graves' hyperthyroidism. The chain carries TRBV27 and TRBJ1-1, with D uncertain. CDR3 sequence reads: CASSTLAGIMNTEAFF. The DNA of the CDR3 is TGTGCCAGCAGCACCCTGGCGGGAATCATGAACACTGAAGCTTTCTTT.